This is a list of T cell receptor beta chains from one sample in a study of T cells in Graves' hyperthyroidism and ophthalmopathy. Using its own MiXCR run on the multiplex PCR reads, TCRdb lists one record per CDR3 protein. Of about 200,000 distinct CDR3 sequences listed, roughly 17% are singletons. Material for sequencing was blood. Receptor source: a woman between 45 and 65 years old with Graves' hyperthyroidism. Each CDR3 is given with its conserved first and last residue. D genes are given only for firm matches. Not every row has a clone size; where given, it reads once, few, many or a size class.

CDR3 protein: CATSRDGGRLNEQFF
CDR3 DNA: TGTGCCACCAGCAGAGACGGCGGCAGACTTAATGAGCAGTTCTTC
CDR3 length: 15
J gene: TRBJ2-1
V gene: TRBV15
D gene: .
clone size: few

CDR3 protein: CASSPSGEYNEQFF
CDR3 DNA: TGCGCCAGCAGTCCTAGCGGAGAGTACAATGAGCAGTTCTTC
CDR3 length: 14
J gene: TRBJ2-1
V gene: TRBV4-1
D gene: TRBD2
clone size: many

CDR3 protein: CASSSDRGRFYEQYF
CDR3 DNA: TGTGCCAGCAGCTCGGACAGGGGGCGCTTCTACGAGCAGTACTTC
CDR3 length: 15
J gene: TRBJ2-7
V gene: TRBV11-2
D gene: TRBD1
clone size: few

CDR3 protein: CASSEPKGLVDGYTF
CDR3 DNA: TGTGCCAGCAGTGAACCGAAGGGGTTGGTCGATGGCTACACCTTC
CDR3 length: 15
J gene: TRBJ1-2
V gene: TRBV6-1
D gene: .
clone size: many

CDR3 protein: CASSTIAGGGETQYF
CDR3 DNA: TGTGCCAGCAGTACGATAGCGGGAGGTGGAGAGACCCAGTACTTC
CDR3 length: 15
J gene: TRBJ2-5
V gene: TRBV6-1
D gene: TRBD2
clone size: many

CDR3 protein: CASSPIWGPQERNTEAFF
CDR3 DNA: TGTGCCAGCAGCCCAATTTGGGGCCCCCAGGAGAGGAACACTGAAGCTTTCTTT
CDR3 length: 18
J gene: TRBJ1-1
V gene: TRBV5-6
D gene: .
clone size: many

CDR3 protein: CASSSPAEREGLETQYF
CDR3 DNA: TGTGCCAGCAGCTCCCCGGCCGAGCGGGAGGGCCTTGAGACCCAGTACTTC
CDR3 length: 17
J gene: TRBJ2-5
V gene: TRBV7-6
D gene: TRBD2
clone size: many

CDR3 protein: CASSIPGTSGSRGYEQYF
CDR3 DNA: TGTGCCAGCAGCATTCCCGGGACTAGCGGGAGTCGGGGCTACGAGCAGTACTTC
CDR3 length: 18
J gene: TRBJ2-7
V gene: TRBV13
D gene: TRBD2
clone size: many

CDR3 protein: CASSSGTGFDGYTF
CDR3 DNA: TGCGCCAGCAGCTCGGGGACGGGTTTCGATGGCTACACCTTC
CDR3 length: 14
J gene: TRBJ1-2
V gene: TRBV5-1
D gene: .
clone size: many

CDR3 protein: CASTSSLSGGKTEAFF
CDR3 DNA: TGTGCCAGTACCTCCAGCCTCTCAGGGGGCAAAACTGAAGCTTTCTTT
CDR3 length: 16
J gene: TRBJ1-1
V gene: TRBV19
D gene: TRBD1
clone size: .

CDR3 protein: CSARLRGTNTGELFF
CDR3 DNA: TGCAGTGCTAGACTTCGGGGGACGAACACCGGGGAGCTGTTTTTT
CDR3 length: 15
J gene: TRBJ2-2
V gene: TRBV20-1
D gene: .
clone size: few